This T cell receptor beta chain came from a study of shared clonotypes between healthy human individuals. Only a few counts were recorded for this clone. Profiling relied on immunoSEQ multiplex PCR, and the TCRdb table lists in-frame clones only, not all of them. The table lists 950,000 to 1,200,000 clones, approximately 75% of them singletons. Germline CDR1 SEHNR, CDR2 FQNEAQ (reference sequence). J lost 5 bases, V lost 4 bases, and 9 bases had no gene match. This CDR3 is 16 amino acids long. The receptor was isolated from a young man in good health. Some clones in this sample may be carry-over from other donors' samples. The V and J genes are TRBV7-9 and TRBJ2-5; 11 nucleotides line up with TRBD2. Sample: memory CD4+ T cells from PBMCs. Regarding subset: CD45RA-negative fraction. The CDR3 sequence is CASSSLLAGAWETQYF. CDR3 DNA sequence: TGTGCCAGCAGCTCATTACTAGCGGGAGCATGGGAGACCCAGTACTTC.